These T cell receptor beta chains were read from a single sample in a study of blood T cell repertoires in COVID-19. TCRdb keeps only in-frame clones here, not all; method: immunoSEQ multiplex PCR. The table lists about 140,000 clones, roughly 84% of them singletons. Sequencing was done on a sample of peripheral blood. These receptors were obtained from a man aged 30 to 45 with COVID-19, enrolled during active disease. Each CDR3 is given without its conserved first and last residue.

TRBV24-1 | ATSDSPGKEGNEKLF
TRBV30 | AWSVGDLKGNEQF
TRBV18 | ASSPGENYGYT
TRBV4-1 | ASSQALREQF
TRBV6-2/TRBV6-3 | ASSLNIWTGGTREQF
TRBV30 | AWTPGEGPQY
TRBV6-5 | ASNPGFGIYNEQF
TRBV7-8 | ASSFGQGTDTQY
TRBV2 | ASNRDSGYEQY
TRBV27 | ASSPGQAVGGYT
TRBV6-5 | ASSSPNQPQH
TRBV7-6 | ASSLEAGANQETQY
TRBV19 | ASSITTSGSAYNEQF
TRBV2 | ARGGKGANVLT
TRBV28 | ASSEYRDTEAF
TRBV7-9 | ASSLQGANQPQH
TRBV19 | ASSYRDRDETQY
TRBV7-8 | ASSSDSSEGVAF
TRBV28 | ASSLEGTGYNEQF
TRBV5-4 | ASSGTVLYGYT
TRBV7-2 | ASRPSPGLNIQY
TRBV6-5 | ASRDSRNQPQH
TRBV2 | ASSEVSGPYEQY
TRBV15 | ATSYGQGGSYT
TRBV30 | AWSVGTANQPQH
TRBV18 | ASSPGREGLGDTQY